A selection of T cell receptor beta chains follows, all from one sample in a study of regulatory T cells in long-lasting Graves disease. TCRdb reanalysed the multiplex PCR reads using MiXCR and keeps one entry per CDR3 protein. The sample has some 500,000 distinct CDR3 sequences, approximately 16% seen once. This sample also belongs to another study, concerning T cells in Graves' hyperthyroidism and ophthalmopathy.

The starting material was peripheral blood mononuclear cells (PBMCs), obtained at new diagnosis, from a patient treated with antithyroid drugs. All receptors derive from a middle-aged woman with Graves disease. The CDR3 runs from the conserved cysteine through the conserved F or W. D genes are given only for firm matches. Expanded clones get a size class; other rows say once, few or many, or leave the size out.

clone_size,j_call,v_call,d_call,cdr3_aa,cdr3_nt
.,TRBJ2-7,TRBV20-1,.,CSASPSYEQYF,TGCAGTGCTAGTCCCTCCTACGAGCAGTACTTC
.,TRBJ1-1,TRBV5-6,TRBD1,CASSLGTGVVSAFF,TGTGCCAGCAGCTTGGGCACAGGGGTGGTTTCAGCTTTCTTT
.,TRBJ1-5,TRBV10-3,.,CAIRAGDNQPQHF,TGTGCCATCAGAGCCGGGGACAATCAGCCCCAGCATTTT
many,TRBJ1-5,TRBV27,TRBD1,CASGIGNRGDYQPQHF,TGTGCCAGCGGAATAGGAAACAGGGGGGATTATCAGCCCCAGCATTTT
few,TRBJ1-6,TRBV2,.,CASRLNDAGSPLHF,TGTGCCAGCAGACTTAATGACGCAGGGTCACCCCTCCACTTT
.,TRBJ2-7,TRBV10-2,.,CASSESRGRTYSYEQYF,TGCGCCAGCAGTGAGTCGAGGGGCAGGACCTACTCCTACGAGCAGTACTTC
many,TRBJ1-5,TRBV20-1,.,CSARGLSEGYSNQPQHF,TGCAGTGCTAGGGGACTCTCAGAAGGGTATAGCAATCAGCCCCAGCATTTT
.,TRBJ1-5,TRBV6-2/TRBV6-3,.,CASSLDIWRDQPQHF,TGTGCCAGCAGCCTTGATATTTGGAGGGATCAGCCCCAGCATTTT
many,TRBJ2-1,TRBV2,TRBD1,CASSEGTGATYEQFF,TGTGCCAGCAGTGAAGGGACAGGGGCAACGTATGAGCAGTTCTTC
.,TRBJ2-2,TRBV3-1,.,CASSQETPNTGELFF,TGTGCCAGCAGCCAAGAAACACCGAACACCGGGGAGCTGTTTTTT
.,TRBJ1-1,TRBV29-1,TRBD1,CSARTQGTSNTEAFF,TGCAGCGCCAGGACACAGGGGACTTCGAACACTGAAGCTTTCTTT
many,TRBJ2-5,TRBV6-2/TRBV6-3,.,CASSYGGPGTPQETQYF,TGTGCCAGCAGTTACGGTGGGCCGGGGACACCGCAAGAGACCCAGTACTTC
few,TRBJ2-7,TRBV9,.,CASSPTGLWVDEQYF,TGTGCCAGCAGCCCGACCGGGCTCTGGGTAGACGAGCAGTACTTC
many,TRBJ2-1,TRBV6-4,.,CASSYPGEQFF,TGTGCCAGCAGTTACCCGGGTGAGCAGTTCTTC
.,TRBJ1-2,TRBV10-3,TRBD1,CAISARDRHRSGNGYTF,TGTGCCATCAGTGCCCGGGACAGGCATCGCTCAGGGAATGGCTACACCTTC
many,TRBJ2-5,TRBV7-9,.,CASSSSDPLLQETQYF,TGTGCCAGCAGCTCCTCGGACCCTTTACTCCAAGAGACCCAGTACTTC
few,TRBJ1-6,TRBV2,.,CASSLGRTPNSPLHF,TGTGCCAGCAGCTTAGGCCGAACCCCAAATTCACCCCTCCACTTT
.,TRBJ2-5,TRBV12-3/TRBV12-4,.,CASSPPGPETQYF,TGTGCCAGCAGTCCCCCCGGGCCGGAGACCCAGTACTTC
.,TRBJ2-7,TRBV20-1,.,CSAHIQGIPYEQYF,TGCAGTGCACATATACAGGGAATCCCCTACGAGCAGTACTTC
.,TRBJ1-1,TRBV10-3,.,CAISESGRGVPEAFF,TGTGCCATCAGTGAGTCGGGCAGGGGAGTTCCTGAAGCTTTCTTT
many,TRBJ2-7,TRBV28,.,CASRQTANNHYEQYF,TGTGCCAGCAGACAGACAGCGAATAATCACTACGAGCAGTACTTC
many,TRBJ1-2,TRBV2,.,CASSPTLEEGGYTF,TGTGCCAGCAGTCCTACCTTGGAAGAAGGGGGCTACACCTTC
many,TRBJ1-1,TRBV12-3/TRBV12-4,.,CASNSLGVGTEAFF,TGTGCCAGCAATTCCCTGGGGGTCGGCACTGAAGCTTTCTTT
many,TRBJ1-1,TRBV6-1,TRBD1,CASRGRTGPTEAFF,TGTGCCTCTCGAGGGAGGACAGGCCCCACTGAAGCTTTCTTT
few,TRBJ2-1,TRBV7-2,.,CASSLDHNEQFF,TGTGCCAGCAGCTTAGACCACAATGAGCAGTTCTTC
few,TRBJ1-6,TRBV9,TRBD1,CASSVEGQGNSPLHF,TGTGCCAGCAGCGTAGAGGGACAGGGTAATTCACCCCTCCACTTT
many,TRBJ2-1,TRBV3-1,TRBD2,CASSHRLAVSSYNEQFF,TGTGCCAGCAGCCACCGACTAGCGGTCAGCTCCTACAATGAGCAGTTCTTC
.,TRBJ1-6,TRBV3-1,TRBD1,CASSLTTGGNSPLHF,TGTGCCAGCAGCCTCACGACAGGGGGCAATTCACCCCTCCACTTT
few,TRBJ2-7,TRBV19,TRBD1,CASSMGQTPYEQYF,TGTGCCAGTAGTATGGGACAGACACCCTACGAGCAGTACTTC
many,TRBJ2-5,TRBV11-3,.,CASSFWGETQYF,TGTGCCAGCAGCTTTTGGGGGGAGACCCAGTACTTC